Listed below are T cell receptor beta chains from one sample, sequenced in a study of blood T cell repertoires in COVID-19. Only in-frame clones appear in the TCRdb table, and some are missing; sequencing was by immunoSEQ multiplex PCR. The data contain some 300,000 clones, roughly 88% of them singletons. Sequenced material: PBMCs or T cells enriched from blood (not recorded which). All receptors come from a woman aged 25-40 years who had recovered from COVID-19. Each CDR3 is given with its conserved first and last residue. D genes are given only for firm matches. For some rows the clone size is stated as once, few or many, or as a class when expanded; others skip it.

>TRBJ1-1|-|TRBV28|once
CASSLIGKNTEAFF
TGTGCCAGCAGTTTAATTGGCAAGAACACTGAAGCTTTCTTT
>TRBJ2-1|TRBD2|TRBV19|-
CASSMGGRAYNEQFF
TGTGCCAGTAGTATGGGTGGGAGGGCCTACAATGAGCAGTTCTTC
>TRBJ2-3|-|TRBV12-3/TRBV12-4|-
CASSQQPDTQYF
TGTGCCAGCAGCCAACAGCCAGATACGCAGTATTTT
>TRBJ1-4|-|TRBV18|-
CASSRGVDEKLFF
TGTGCCAGCTCACGGGGGGTCGATGAAAAACTGTTTTTT
>TRBJ2-1|-|TRBV27|-
CASSFVAGLGNEQFF
TGTGCCAGCAGTTTTGTTGCGGGCCTGGGAAATGAGCAGTTCTTC
>TRBJ2-1|TRBD2|TRBV24-1|-
CATSGGRASFF
TGTGCCACCAGTGGCGGGAGGGCTTCTTTCTTC
>TRBJ2-7|-|TRBV6-5|-
CASSSPQAGIYEQYF
TGTGCCAGCAGCTCCCCACAGGCGGGAATTTACGAGCAGTACTTC
>TRBJ1-4|TRBD1|TRBV11-3|-
CASSLEGQGTRGEKLFF
TGTGCCAGCAGCTTAGAAGGACAGGGGACACGTGGAGAAAAACTGTTTTTT
>TRBJ1-3|-|TRBV6-1|-
CASSEATAGNTIYF
TGTGCCAGCAGTGAAGCGACAGCTGGAAACACCATATATTTT
>TRBJ2-7|TRBD2|TRBV9|-
CASSVGAGGPYEQYF
TGTGCCAGCAGCGTAGGAGCGGGAGGTCCCTACGAGCAGTACTTC
>TRBJ2-3|-|TRBV7-3|-
CASSLIRGRGITDTQYF
TGTGCCAGCAGCTTAATACGTGGGCGGGGCATCACAGATACGCAGTATTTT
>TRBJ1-2|-|TRBV6-5|-
CASSNTIGGGGYTF
TGTGCCAGCAGTAATACTATCGGGGGGGGCGGCTACACCTTC
>TRBJ1-1|-|TRBV3-1/TRBV3-2|-
CASSPHRTGNTEAFF
TGTGCCAGCAGCCCTCACCGTACAGGGAACACTGAAGCTTTCTTT
>TRBJ2-7|TRBD1|TRBV5-1|-
CASSATGSSYEQYF
TGCGCCAGCAGCGCGACAGGGAGCTCCTACGAGCAGTACTTC
>TRBJ2-7|-|TRBV28|-
CASSLLASSYEQYF
TGTGCCAGCAGTTTATTGGCTAGCAGCTACGAGCAGTACTTC
>TRBJ1-1|-|TRBV19|-
CASKELRNTEAFF
TGTGCCAGTAAGGAGTTGAGGAACACTGAAGCTTTCTTT
>TRBJ2-5|-|TRBV25-1|-
CASTPRNLQETQYF
TGTGCCAGCACCCCTAGGAACTTGCAAGAGACCCAGTACTTC
>TRBJ1-2|-|TRBV7-9|few
CASSLTAETAGAYGYTF
TGTGCCAGCAGCCTTACAGCGGAGACAGCGGGTGCCTATGGCTACACCTTC
>TRBJ1-1|TRBD1|TRBV7-2|-
CASSLAPTGAGTEAFF
TGTGCCAGCAGCTTAGCACCCACAGGGGCCGGGACTGAAGCTTTCTTT
>TRBJ2-7|-|TRBV5-1|-
CASSSGVSYEQYF
TGCGCCAGTTCGTCAGGGGTCTCCTACGAGCAGTACTTC
>TRBJ1-5|-|TRBV5-3|-
CARSLALGLNSNQPQHF
TGTGCCAGAAGCTTGGCGCTAGGCCTAAATAGCAATCAGCCCCAGCATTTT
>TRBJ2-3|-|TRBV27|-
CASSSDRHTDTQYF
TGTGCCAGCAGTTCGGACAGACACACAGATACGCAGTATTTT
>TRBJ2-5|TRBD1|TRBV27|-
CASAAGGGGETQYF
TGTGCCAGCGCTGCAGGGGGTGGTGGGGAGACCCAGTACTTC
>TRBJ1-5|TRBD1|TRBV4-1|-
CASSTPGTGTPQPQHF
TGCGCCAGCAGCACGCCCGGGACAGGGACCCCTCAGCCCCAGCATTTT
>TRBJ1-2|-|TRBV28|-
CASSHDVDTNYGYTF
TGTGCCAGCAGCCATGACGTGGACACGAACTATGGCTACACCTTC
>TRBJ2-3|-|TRBV7-2|-
CASSLVWGRSQDTQYF
TGTGCCAGCAGCTTAGTCTGGGGCAGGTCGCAGGATACGCAGTATTTT
>TRBJ2-7|TRBD2|TRBV5-1|-
CASSLVGGTSARYEQYF
TGCGCCAGCAGCTTGGTGGGGGGGACTAGCGCGAGGTACGAGCAGTACTTC
>TRBJ2-7|TRBD1|TRBV12-3/TRBV12-4|-
CASSFDRGSEQYF
TGTGCCAGCAGTTTTGACAGGGGTAGCGAGCAGTACTTC
>TRBJ2-1|-|TRBV7-3|once
CASSFRGYEQFF
TGTGCCAGCAGCTTTAGGGGCTATGAGCAGTTCTTC
>TRBJ1-2|-|TRBV19|-
CASSMRVNYGYTF
TGTGCCAGTAGTATGAGGGTTAACTATGGCTACACCTTC
>TRBJ2-1|TRBD2|TRBV27|-
CASRLAGGNEQFF
TGTGCCAGCAGACTAGCGGGGGGCAATGAGCAGTTCTTC
>TRBJ1-6|TRBD1|TRBV20-1|once
CSASVWSGRGQINSPLHF
TGCAGTGCTAGTGTTTGGTCGGGTCGGGGACAGATTAATTCACCCCTCCACTTT
>TRBJ2-7|TRBD2|TRBV27|-
CASGRLAGLSYEQYF
TGTGCCAGTGGGAGACTAGCGGGTCTTTCCTACGAGCAGTACTTC
>TRBJ2-5|TRBD2|TRBV15|-
CATSRDGAGGPGETQYF
TGTGCCACCAGCAGAGATGGAGCGGGAGGGCCAGGGGAGACCCAGTACTTC
>TRBJ1-1|TRBD1|TRBV27|-
CASSFNRGEAFF
TGTGCCAGCAGTTTCAACAGGGGTGAAGCTTTCTTT
>TRBJ1-4|-|TRBV7-8|-
CASSRSGALNEKLFF
TGTGCCAGCAGTCGTAGCGGGGCGCTTAATGAAAAACTGTTTTTT
>TRBJ2-3|TRBD1|TRBV11-2|-
CASSFHDRGGTDTQYF
TGTGCCAGCAGCTTCCACGACAGGGGAGGAACAGATACGCAGTATTTT
>TRBJ2-7|TRBD1|TRBV18|once
CASSPDRSTYEQYF
TGTGCCAGCTCACCGGACAGGAGTACTTACGAGCAGTACTTC
>TRBJ2-7|-|TRBV5-4|-
CASSVQLDTTYEQYF
TGTGCCAGCAGCGTTCAACTAGATACGACCTACGAGCAGTACTTC
>TRBJ2-5|TRBD2|TRBV27|-
CASSLRLAGVTAETQYF
TGTGCCAGCAGTTTAAGGCTAGCGGGGGTCACCGCAGAGACCCAGTACTTC
>TRBJ1-1|-|TRBV5-1|-
CASTIFQGTEAFF
TGCGCCAGTACCATTTTTCAGGGGACTGAAGCTTTCTTT
>TRBJ1-1|-|TRBV7-8|-
CASSLVLNTEAFF
TGTGCCAGCAGCTTAGTATTGAACACTGAAGCTTTCTTT
>TRBJ2-7|-|TRBV7-9|few
CASSLEVGAGGNEQYF
TGTGCCAGCAGCTTAGAAGTAGGGGCAGGGGGGAACGAGCAGTACTTC
>TRBJ1-5|TRBD1|TRBV18|few
CASSEGAVSNQPQHF
TGTGCCAGCTCAGAGGGGGCGGTGAGCAATCAGCCCCAGCATTTT
>TRBJ1-2|-|TRBV7-9|-
CASSLSVKSGYGYTF
TGTGCCAGCAGCTTATCGGTAAAGTCGGGCTATGGCTACACCTTC
>TRBJ1-5|TRBD1|TRBV2|-
CASSKDRYNNQPQHF
TGTGCCAGCAGTAAGGACAGGTATAACAATCAGCCCCAGCATTTT
>TRBJ1-6|-|TRBV12-3/TRBV12-4|-
CASSLDQGQPLHF
TGTGCCAGCAGTTTAGATCAGGGGCAGCCCCTCCACTTT